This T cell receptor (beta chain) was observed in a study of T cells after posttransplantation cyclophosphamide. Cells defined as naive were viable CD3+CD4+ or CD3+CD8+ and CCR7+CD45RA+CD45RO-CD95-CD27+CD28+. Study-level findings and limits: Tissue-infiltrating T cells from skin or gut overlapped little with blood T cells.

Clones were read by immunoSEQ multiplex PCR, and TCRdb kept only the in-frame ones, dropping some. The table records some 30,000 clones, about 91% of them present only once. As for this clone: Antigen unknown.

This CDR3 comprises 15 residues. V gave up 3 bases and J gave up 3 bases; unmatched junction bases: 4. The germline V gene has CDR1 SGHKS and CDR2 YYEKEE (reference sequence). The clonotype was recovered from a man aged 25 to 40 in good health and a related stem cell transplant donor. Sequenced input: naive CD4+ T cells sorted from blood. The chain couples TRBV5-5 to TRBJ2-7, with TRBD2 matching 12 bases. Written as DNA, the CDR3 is TGTGCCAGCAGCTCGTGGACTAGCGGGGTCTACGAGCAGTACTTC. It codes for CASSSWTSGVYEQYF.